One and the same sample provided the 10 T cell receptor beta chains below, sequenced in a study of blood T cell repertoires in COVID-19. The assay was immunoSEQ multiplex PCR, and TCRdb's table has in-frame clones only and misses some. The table lists about 400,000 clones, 65% to 90% of them singletons. Sequenced: peripheral blood. Receptor source: a woman in her fifties or sixties with COVID-19, enrolled during active disease.

The genes are TRBV9 and TRBJ2-7, with TRBD2 matching 7 bases. Germline assignment: CDR1 SGDLS and CDR2 YYNGEE. The CDR3 sequence is 14 residues long. After removal of 4 bases from V and 1 base from J, the junction contained 5 bases not matched to a gene. CDR3 in amino acids: CASSPGLVSYEQYF. In DNA form, the CDR3 reads TGTGCCAGCAGCCCCGGACTAGTATCCTACGAGCAGTACTTC.

This chain uses TRBV10-3 with TRBJ2-1; 7 bases align to TRBD2. This CDR3 has 13 residues. The J segment lost 3 bases and the V segment lost 6 bases, leaving 2 bases of the junction unmatched. Per the germline V gene, CDR1 is ENHRY and CDR2 is SYGVKD. CDR3 protein: CAISAGDYNEQFF. DNA of the CDR3: TGTGCCATCAGCGCGGGGGACTACAATGAGCAGTTCTTC.

The V and J genes are TRBV4-3 and TRBJ2-7; 11 bases map to TRBD2. Per the germline V gene, CDR1 is LGHNA and CDR2 is YSLEER. This CDR3 comprises 17 residues. V gave up 1 base and J gave up 3 bases; unmatched junction bases: 8. CDR3 sequence reads: CASSQALRLAGNYEQYF. CDR3 in DNA: TGCGCCAGCAGCCAAGCCCTTAGACTAGCGGGGAACTACGAGCAGTACTTC.

J is TRBJ2-5 and V is TRBV28, with D perhaps matching TRBD1 (6 bases). CDR3 size: 14 residues. The germline gives CDR1 MDHEN, CDR2 SYDVKM. The V gene lost 6 bases and the J gene lost 5 bases, with 16 bases spanning the gap. The DNA of the CDR3 is TGTGCCAGCAGGGAAGGGGGAACGGGTGAGACCCAGTACTTC. Translating it yields CASREGGTGETQYF.

CDR3 amino acids: CASSKWEEGKTGNTIYF. CDR3 coding DNA: TGTGCCAGCAGCAAATGGGAGGAAGGGAAGACGGGAAACACCATATATTTT. This chain connects TRBV21-1 to TRBJ1-3. TRBV21-1 has pseudogene status. This CDR3 contains 17 residues.

CDR3 DNA sequence: TGTGCCAGCAGCGTAGCGGGACAGGTGAACACCGGGGAGCTGTTTTTT. Amino acid sequence: CASSVAGQVNTGELFF. The genes are TRBV9 and TRBJ2-2; TRBD1 agrees at 8 bases. The CDR3 runs to 16 residues. CDR1 SGDLS and CDR2 YYNGEE come from the germline V gene. V trimming: 0 bases; J trimming: 1 base; junction bases outside the gene matches: 2.

The CDR3 coding sequence is TGTGCCAGTAGGAACAGGGGTTGGTTTCCAGATACGCAGTATTTT. Translation: CASRNRGWFPDTQYF. This rearrangement joins TRBV19 to TRBJ2-3; 7 bases align to TRBD1. Trimming took 6 bases from V and 4 from J; bases not matched to a gene: 10. The CDR3 loop spans 15 amino acids. Germline CDR1 reads LNHDA; CDR2 reads SQIVND (reference sequence).

This chain links TRBV6-5 with TRBJ2-6; D unresolved. The CDR3 is 13 amino acids. With 7 bases removed from V and 1 base from J, the gap between germline ends came to 5 bases. The germline V gene has CDR1 MNHEY and CDR2 SVGAGI. CDR3 bases: TGTGCCAGCATACGGTCTGGGGCCAACGTCCTGACTTTC. Its protein is CASIRSGANVLTF.

This clone was detected only once. V and J are TRBV5-1 and TRBJ2-3; D call uncertain. Trimming removed 1 base at V and 1 base at J, with 7 bases between. Germline V gene sequence: CDR1 SGHRS, CDR2 YFSETQ. The CDR3 has 14 amino acids. In DNA form, the CDR3 reads TGCGCCAGCAGCTTGCGCGGCGGCACAGATACGCAGTATTTT. This encodes CASSLRGGTDTQYF. Variable domain in full (rest from reference TRBV5-1 and TRBJ2-3): KAGVTQTPRYLIKTRGQQVTLSCSPISGHRSVSWYQQTPGQGLQFLFEYFSETQRNKGNFPGRFSGRQFSNSRSEMNVSTLELGDSALYLCASSLRGGTDTQYFGPGTRLTVL.

The gene calls are TRBV10-2 and TRBJ2-1; TRBD2 might be the D (5 bases). V was shortened by 3 bases and J by 2 bases, with 14 bases between the two germline ends. This CDR3 contains 16 residues. Germline CDR1 is WSHSY and CDR2 is SAAADI. The CDR3 DNA reads as TGCGCCAGCAGTGATAAGGCGGGCCAACCCTACAATGAGCAGTTCTTC. Its protein is CASSDKAGQPYNEQFF.